Reported below is one TCR beta chain. Its cognate antigen is unknown. This CDR3 has 13 residues. V lost 10 bases and J 0 bases, leaving 13 bases between the germline ends. The germline CDR1 and CDR2 sequences are MNHEY and SVGAGI. Patients were ineligible given autoimmune disease history or systemic immunosuppression. Generated by immunoSEQ multiplex PCR, the TCRdb table keeps only in-frame clones and is missing some. The sample gives about 64,000 clones, around 84% of which show up once; 5% is in the top ten. This entry comes from a study of OX40 agonist ivuxolimab in advanced cancers. In the study overall: Ivuxolimab, an antibody acting as an agonist of OX40 (CD134), was used to treat patients. Study conclusions and caveats: Both blood CD4+ and CD8+ T cells showed clonal growth by week 6 at 0.1 to 3.0 mg/kg. The expanded peripheral T cells' antigen specificity was not determined.

This receptor was taken from an adult with an advanced solid tumor such as melanoma, head and neck, liver or kidney cancer. The chain links TRBV6-5 to TRBJ2-7; a possible D gene is TRBD2 (6 bases). This specimen consisted of CD4+ or CD8+ T cells sorted from blood, obtained in a trial of the OX40 agonist ivuxolimab. CDR3 region: CATQEGSSYEQYF. The CDR3 nucleotides read TGTGCCACCCAGGAGGGAAGCTCCTACGAGCAGTACTTC.